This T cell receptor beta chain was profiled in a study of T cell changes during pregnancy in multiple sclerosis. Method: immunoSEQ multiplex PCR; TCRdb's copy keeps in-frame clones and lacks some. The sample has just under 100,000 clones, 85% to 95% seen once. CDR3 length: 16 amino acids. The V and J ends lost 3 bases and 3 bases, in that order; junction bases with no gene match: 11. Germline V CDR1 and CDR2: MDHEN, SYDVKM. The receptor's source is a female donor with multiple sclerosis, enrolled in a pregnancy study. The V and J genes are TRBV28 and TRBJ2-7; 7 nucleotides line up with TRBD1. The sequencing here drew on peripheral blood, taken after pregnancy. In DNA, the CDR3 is TGTGCCAGCAGTTTTCCCGGGGCAGGGGGATTCTACGAGCAGTACTTC. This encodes CASSFPGAGGFYEQYF.